A single sample gave rise to the 26 T cell receptor beta chains below, sequenced in a study of blood T cell repertoires in COVID-19. Profiling relied on immunoSEQ multiplex PCR, and the TCRdb table lists in-frame clones only, not all of them. The sample contains about 300,000 clones, around 90% of which appear only once. Sequencing input: peripheral blood. Every receptor here comes from a man between 18 and 35 years old who had recovered from COVID-19.

The chain uses TRBV6-2 or TRBV6-3 and TRBJ1-5; D gene ambiguous. The V end was cut by 5 bases, the J end by 4 bases, with 12 bases between. Germline CDR1 is MNHEY and CDR2 is SVGEGT. The CDR3 totals 14 residues. The CDR3 loop is CASSVIIGNQPQHF. DNA for the CDR3: TGTGCCAGCAGTGTAATCATCGGGAATCAGCCCCAGCATTTT.

The chain couples TRBV5-1 to TRBJ2-5; TRBD2 agrees at 7 bases. CDR1 and CDR2 from the germline V gene are SGHRS and YFSETQ. J was trimmed by 3 bases and V by 4 bases; bases with no gene match: 6. The CDR3 runs to 14 residues. CDR3 residues: CASSVVAGEETQYF. Written as DNA, the CDR3 is TGCGCCAGCAGCGTAGTGGCGGGGGAAGAGACCCAGTACTTC.

The CDR3 sequence is CASGKTVGSNEQFF. The CDR3 DNA follows: TGTGCCAGCGGCAAGACGGTAGGGAGCAATGAGCAGTTCTTC. V usage is TRBV7-9 and J usage is TRBJ2-1; TRBD2 might be the D (5 bases). V was shortened by 8 bases and J by 6 bases, with 17 bases between the two germline ends. The CDR3 has 14 amino acids. In germline, CDR1 is SEHNR, CDR2 FQNEAQ (reference sequence).

A note on this clone: Additional DNA sequences in this sample encode the identical CDR3. This chain uses TRBV7-7 with TRBJ2-7, with 9 nucleotides matching TRBD1. The junction had 3 bases not matched to a gene; V was cut back by 3 bases and J by 0 bases. This CDR3 contains 15 residues. The germline CDR1 and CDR2 sequences are SSHAT and FNYEAQ (reference sequence). The CDR3 protein is CASSLGTGSSYEQYF. In DNA, the CDR3 is TGTGCCAGCAGCTTGGGGACAGGGAGCTCCTACGAGCAGTACTTC.

The chain employs TRBV6-7 and TRBJ1-1; unclear D gene. TRBV6-7 is an ORF, with its function uncertain. The CDR3 consists of 19 residues. V lost 0 bases, J lost 2 bases, and 22 bases lay in between. This CDR3 reads CASSYSPQAHRSLNTEAFF. The DNA for the CDR3 is TGTGCCAGCAGTTACTCACCCCAGGCCCACCGTTCGTTAAACACTGAAGCTTTCTTT.

The table lists this clone with a count of one. The chain is built from TRBV7-2 and TRBJ2-7; 9 bases are a match to TRBD1. The V and J ends lost 1 base and 1 base, in that order; junction bases with no gene match: 5. The CDR3 totals 16 residues. Germline V gene lookup returns CDR1 SGHTA and CDR2 FQGNSA. The CDR3 DNA sequence: TGTGCCAGCAGCTTAGATGCGGGGACAGGGTCCTACGAGCAGTACTTC. Translating gives CASSLDAGTGSYEQYF.

The chain links TRBV3-1 (or the pseudogene TRBV3-2) to TRBJ1-2, with D uncertain. CDR1 and CDR2 from the germline V gene are LGHDT and YNNKEL (reference sequence). The CDR3 totals 15 residues. Deletions cut 1 base from V and 4 bases from J, with 13 bases between. The chain's CDR3 is CASSQGEGTFYGYTF. In nucleotides, the CDR3 is TGTGCCAGCAGCCAAGGAGAGGGAACCTTCTATGGCTACACCTTC.

The V and J genes are TRBV4-1 and TRBJ2-5, with TRBD2 identical over 7 bases. Trimming removed 1 base from V and 1 base from J; junction bases left unmatched: 6. This CDR3 is built from 16 residues. CDR1 and CDR2 (germline): MGHRA, YSYEKL. The CDR3: CASSQGGGGVQETQYF. CDR3 DNA sequence: TGCGCCAGCAGCCAAGGGGGCGGGGGAGTCCAAGAGACCCAGTACTTC.

The J gene is TRBJ1-5, the V gene TRBV19, with no clear D. Germline-derived CDR1 and CDR2 are LNHDA and SQIVND (reference sequence). The V and J ends lost 1 base and 12 bases respectively, with 7 bases between them. The CDR3 extends over 11 amino acids. The CDR3 sequence is CASSIGEHQHF. In DNA form, the CDR3 reads TGTGCCAGTAGTATAGGGGAGCACCAGCATTTT.

The chain combines TRBV10-2 with TRBJ2-7; a possible D gene is TRBD1 (6 bases). The ends were cut back, 6 bases at V and 0 bases at J, with 12 bases in the middle. In germline, CDR1 is WSHSY, CDR2 SAAADI. The CDR3 is 14 amino acids. CDR3 DNA: TGCGCCAGCAGGACAGGTTCCAGCTCCTACGAGCAGTACTTC. It specifies CASRTGSSSYEQYF.

This clone was seen only once. The CDR3 loop is CASSPGPQGNTEAFF. The CDR3 nucleotides are TGTGCCAGCAGCCCCGGACCACAGGGGAACACTGAAGCTTTCTTT. V is TRBV11-3 and J is TRBJ1-1, with D possibly TRBD1 on 6 matching bases. CDR1 SGHNT and CDR2 YENEEA come from the germline V gene. This CDR3 contains 15 residues. With 5 bases removed from V and 1 base from J, the gap between germline ends came to 14 bases.

J is TRBJ1-1 and V is TRBV12-3 or TRBV12-4; a possible D gene is TRBD1 (5 bases). V lost 8 bases, J lost 6 bases, and 16 bases lay in between. The CDR3 has 13 residues. CDR3 amino acids: CASAPGSASEAFF. The DNA of the CDR3 is TGTGCCAGCGCCCCAGGGTCGGCCTCTGAAGCTTTCTTT.

The CDR3 loop is CASSLDSSHYNEQFF. Written as DNA, the CDR3 is TGTGCCAGCAGCTTAGATAGCAGCCATTACAATGAGCAGTTCTTC. This chain uses TRBV7-6 with TRBJ2-1; D is uncertain. CDR1 and CDR2 (germline): SGHVS, FNYEAQ. V lost 1 base to trimming and J lost 4 bases, with 11 bases between them. The CDR3 consists of 15 residues.

This chain's CDR3 is CASSLVGLAGGGEQYF. The CDR3 DNA follows: TGCGCCAGCAGCTTGGTGGGCCTAGCGGGAGGTGGCGAGCAGTACTTC. The chain combines TRBV5-1 with TRBJ2-7; 11 bases are a match to TRBD2. The trim removed 0 bases at V and 6 bases at J, leaving 8 bases unmatched. The V gene's germline CDR1 is SGHRS and CDR2 YFSETQ. CDR3 size: 16 residues.

This clone was seen more than once but under ten times. The genes are TRBV4-1 and TRBJ1-6; D is perhaps TRBD1 (6 bases). The V end was cut by 5 bases, the J end by 10 bases, with 18 bases between. The CDR3 length is 15 residues. The germline V gene has CDR1 MGHRA and CDR2 YSYEKL. The CDR3 DNA reads as TGCGCCAGCAGCTCTCGACAGGTAGATGGATCACCCCTCCACTTT. It translates to CASSSRQVDGSPLHF.

CDR3 nucleotides: TGTGCCAGCAGTGAAGGGCAGGGTTATGGCGGCTACACCTTC. Protein: CASSEGQGYGGYTF. The chain combines TRBV2 with TRBJ1-2; maybe TRBD1 (5 bases). Germline V CDR1 and CDR2: SNHLY, FYNNEI. The V and J ends lost 1 base and 8 bases respectively, with 14 bases between them. The CDR3 covers 14 residues. Full variable domain (rest looked up from reference TRBV2 and TRBJ1-2): EPEVTQTPSHQVTQMGQEVILRCVPISNHLYFYWYRQILGQKVEFLVSFYNNEISEKSEIFDDQFSVERPDGSNFTLKIRSTKLEDSAMYFCASSEGQGYGGYTFGSGTRLTVV.

The chain carries TRBV7-3 and TRBJ2-3, with 7 bases lining up with TRBD2. V shed 4 bases, J shed 3 bases, and the junction held 1 base outside the gene matches. The CDR3 length is 13 residues. CDR1 and CDR2 (germline): SGHTA, FQGTGA. For the CDR3, the DNA is TGTGCCAGCAGCTCTAGCGGAACAGATACGCAGTATTTT. This codes for CASSSSGTDTQYF.

The CDR3: CASRGGVPANYGYTF. In nucleotides, the CDR3 is TGTGCCAGCAGGGGAGGGGTTCCAGCTAACTATGGCTACACCTTC. The chain uses TRBV6-5 and TRBJ1-2; D might be TRBD1 (5 bases). Germline CDR1 reads MNHEY; CDR2 reads SVGAGI. V dropped 6 bases and J dropped 0 bases, with 14 bases sitting between them. The CDR3 has 15 amino acids.

The chain combines TRBV7-9 with TRBJ2-5; maybe TRBD1 (6 bases). CDR1 is SEHNR, CDR2 FQNEAQ, per germline (reference sequence). Trimming shortened V by 5 bases and J by 5 bases, and 15 bases separated the two germline ends. CDR3 length: 14 residues. The CDR3 sequence is CASSPDYRAETQYF. CDR3 DNA: TGTGCCAGCAGCCCCGATTACAGGGCCGAGACCCAGTACTTC.

The V and J genes are TRBV27 and TRBJ2-1, with 12 bases matching TRBD2. Losses at the gene ends were 0 bases for V and 6 bases for J; bases not matched to a gene: 12. Germline values: CDR1 MNHEY, CDR2 SMNVEV (reference sequence). This CDR3 is built from 19 residues. The CDR3 loop reads CASSLSDSDLAGGPNEQFF. In nucleotides, the CDR3 is TGTGCCAGCAGTTTATCGGACTCAGACCTAGCGGGGGGGCCCAATGAGCAGTTCTTC.

This sequence joins TRBV5-4 and TRBJ2-3; perhaps TRBD2 as D (6 bases). Trimming took 2 bases from V and 0 from J, leaving 10 bases between them. The CDR3 contains 15 residues. Per germline, CDR1 SGHNT and CDR2 YYREEE (reference sequence). The CDR3 DNA is TGTGCCAGCAGCTTTATGGCGGGGAGCACAGATACGCAGTATTTT. The encoded protein is CASSFMAGSTDTQYF.

This chain connects TRBV19 to TRBJ1-3; the D is unclear. V was shortened by 4 bases and J by 0 bases, with 10 bases between the two germline ends. CDR1 is LNHDA, CDR2 SQIVND, per germline (reference sequence). This CDR3 is built from 15 residues. DNA of the CDR3: TGTGCCAGTAGTACCACCCTCGGCTCTGGAAACACCATATATTTT. Translating it yields CASSTTLGSGNTIYF.

The genes are TRBV10-3 and TRBJ2-1; 8 nucleotides align to TRBD1. V lost 4 bases, J lost 7 bases, and 9 bases stayed unmatched. Germline CDR1 is ENHRY and CDR2 is SYGVKD. The CDR3 runs to 15 residues. The CDR3: CAISAAGGLRNEQFF. The CDR3 nucleotides read TGTGCCATCAGTGCCGCAGGGGGCCTTCGGAATGAGCAGTTCTTC.

The V call is TRBV27, the J call TRBJ2-5; D may be TRBD1 (6 bases). The CDR3 is 15 residues long. Between the trimmed V and J ends, which lost 4 bases and 1 base, there was a span of 13 bases. Germline CDR1 MNHEY, CDR2 SMNVEV (reference sequence). The CDR3 DNA sequence: TGTGCCAGCAGTTCCCAGGGGCAGTTCCAAGAGACCCAGTACTTC. This sequence encodes CASSSQGQFQETQYF.

The rearrangement joins TRBV10-1 to TRBJ2-2, with TRBD2 identical over 8 bases. CDR1 WNHNN and CDR2 SYGVQD come from the germline V gene (reference sequence). This CDR3 spans 16 amino acids. The CDR3 region has the DNA TGCTCCCAATACTCCCTCCGGGGGGGCGGCACCGGGGAGCTGTTTTTT. Translating it yields CSQYSLRGGGTGELFF.

This clone was picked up one time. The chain couples TRBV9 to TRBJ2-1, with 12 bases matching TRBD2. V gave up 3 bases and J gave up 4 bases; unmatched junction bases: 5. Germline V gene lookup returns CDR1 SGDLS and CDR2 YYNGEE. The CDR3 is 16 amino acids. As DNA, the CDR3 is TGTGCCAGCAGCGCTACTAGCGGGGGGTGGTACAATGAGCAGTTCTTC. Translation gives CASSATSGGWYNEQFF.